These T cell receptor beta chains were read from a single sample in a study of Ad26.COV2.S vaccination and SARS-CoV-2 variants. Assay: immunoSEQ multiplex PCR; the TCRdb copy retains only in-frame clones and omits some. The table includes about 320,000 clones, about nine tenths detected once. Sample: peripheral blood, taken in a trial of Ad26.COV2.S vaccine versus placebo. These receptors came from a person between 18 and 60 years old who received the Ad26.COV2.S COVID-19 vaccine or a placebo. CDR3s include the opening cysteine and the closing phenylalanine or tryptophan. For some rows the clone size is stated as once, few or many, or as a class when expanded; others skip it.

TRBV3-1/TRBV3-2	-	TRBJ2-7	CASSQAYEQYF
TRBV27	-	TRBJ1-2	CASSPSGLISYGYTF
TRBV5-6	-	TRBJ1-4	CASSSVSGGFEKLFF
TRBV28	-	TRBJ2-4	CASNVWDGGAKNIQYF
TRBV19	-	TRBJ1-2	CASTDRGLSGYTF
TRBV13	-	TRBJ2-1	CASSPSGGQNNEQFF
TRBV28	-	TRBJ2-3	CASSFGLAGVVSTDTQYF
TRBV6-2/TRBV6-3	-	TRBJ2-1	CASSYGISGRDHNEQFF
TRBV4-3	-	TRBJ1-2	CASSQLTPSGARGGYTF
TRBV6-5	-	TRBJ2-7	CASSSYTGPYEQYF
TRBV3-1/TRBV3-2	-	TRBJ1-2	CASSRGTGPYGYTF
TRBV7-9	-	TRBJ1-1	CASSLGGQHEAFF
TRBV2	-	TRBJ1-1	CASSEARINRAFF
TRBV27	-	TRBJ1-1	CASSTENRGRTEAFF
TRBV6-1	once	TRBJ1-4	CASSEARKLGEKLFF
TRBV27	-	TRBJ2-7	CASSLFGQGAYEQYF
TRBV9	-	TRBJ2-3	CASSVGTSGRAGYTQYF
TRBV4-3	-	TRBJ1-3	CASSLWEGTGNTIYF
TRBV9	-	TRBJ1-6	CASSVRQGGSPLHF
TRBV7-2	-	TRBJ1-2	CASSPTGLAYGYTF
TRBV6-5	once	TRBJ1-6	CASSYSTGTAPLHF
TRBV25-1	-	TRBJ1-2	CASSSTGYLYGGYTF
TRBV5-4	-	TRBJ2-1	CASSLTASNNEQFF
TRBV7-9	-	TRBJ2-1	CASSLGGLNEQFF
TRBV6-6	once	TRBJ1-1	CASSKQGTQNTEAFF
TRBV5-1	-	TRBJ2-1	CASSPSIGTGYNEQFF
TRBV7-2	-	TRBJ1-2	CASSLGVGQGDRYTF
TRBV7-6	-	TRBJ1-3	CASSSKGGAGSGNTIYF
TRBV6-5	-	TRBJ2-3	CASSMTGGTTDTQYF
TRBV3-1/TRBV3-2	-	TRBJ2-7	CASSQEGGGDRPNYEQYF
TRBV14	-	TRBJ1-1	CASSQDRVVRDMNTEAFF
TRBV19	-	TRBJ2-3	CASSQSLGDTQYF
TRBV5-1	-	TRBJ2-2	CASSLGETSTGELFF
TRBV10-3	-	TRBJ2-5	CAISGGTVLQETQYF
TRBV7-9	-	TRBJ2-2	CASSHKKGLAVNTGELFF
TRBV5-6	-	TRBJ2-5	CASSLGTSGSSQYF
TRBV5-6	-	TRBJ2-1	CASRVGPEEFF
TRBV7-3	-	TRBJ1-1	CASSLIGNTEAFF
TRBV19	few	TRBJ2-2	CASIEGTGELFF
TRBV9	once	TRBJ1-2	CASSVGQGQANYGYTF